This TCR beta chain originates from a study of OX40 agonist ivuxolimab in advanced cancers. Study information: Of the patients, three showed partial responses, one with hepatocellular carcinoma and two with cutaneous melanoma.

Germline loops: CDR1 LGHNA, CDR2 YNFKEQ. There are 15 residues in the CDR3. V gave up 3 bases and J gave up 7 bases; unmatched junction bases: 6. Study-level findings and limits: Expanded peripheral T cells had an undetermined antigen specificity. Among T cells, CD8+ cells averaged more expanded clones than CD4+ cells.

Using immunoSEQ multiplex PCR, the repertoire was profiled, and TCRdb retains in-frame clones only, with some absent. The repertoire consists of over 10,000 clones, with approximately 78% occurring once and the leading ten covering roughly 47%. Samples of blood were obtained at baseline, on cycle 4 day 1, and on cycle 7 day 1. This clone was recorded only once. Antigen specificity is unknown. The sample here was CD4+ or CD8+ T cells sorted from blood, taken in a trial of the OX40 agonist ivuxolimab. The clonotype was recovered from an adult with an advanced solid tumor such as melanoma, head and neck, liver or kidney cancer. V usage is TRBV4-2 and J usage is TRBJ2-1, with TRBD1 matching 10 bases. CDR3 amino acids: CASSQDRGLQNEQFF. The CDR3, as DNA: TGTGCCAGCAGCCAGGACAGGGGGTTACAGAATGAGCAGTTCTTC.